Shown below are 23 T cell receptor beta chains from a single sample sequenced in a study of spatial heterogeneity in lung cancer. The study's findings and limits: Tumoral mutation counts were tracked by counts of expanded intratumoral alpha and beta TCRs.

TCRdb reprocessed the 5' RACE reads with MiXCR, giving one entry per CDR3 protein. This table holds 6,000 or so distinct CDR3 sequences, just under 8% found once. What these receptors recognize is not known. The sample's time point: sample taken at primary tumor resection. The input for sequencing was lung tumor tissue, taken at surgery. Every receptor here comes from a female donor with early-stage non-small cell lung cancer.

This clonotype was found a few times. This chain links TRBV12-3 or TRBV12-4 with TRBJ2-1, with TRBD2 matching over 12 bases. The V gene end was trimmed by 3 bases and the J gene end by 9 bases; junction bases not matched to a gene: 3. This CDR3 has 14 amino acids. The CDR3 DNA follows: TGTGCCAGCAGTTTTCTAGCGGGGGGGTTTGAGCAGTTCTTC. This codes for CASSFLAGGFEQFF.

This clonotype is labeled medium-sized. The chain couples TRBV7-2 to TRBJ2-1; TRBD1 matches 11 bases. There are 17 residues in the CDR3. Looked up from germline, CDR1 is SGHTA and CDR2 is FQGNSA. V lost 5 bases, J lost 2 bases, and 8 bases stayed unmatched. DNA of the CDR3: TGTGCCAGCAGCCCCGGGACAGGGGGAGAGGCCTACAATGAGCAGTTCTTC. Encoded protein: CASSPGTGGEAYNEQFF.

By proportion, this clonotype is medium-sized. The chain employs TRBV28 and TRBJ2-7, with D perhaps TRBD2 (6 bases). V lost 3 bases and J 6 bases, leaving 9 bases between the germline ends. In germline, CDR1 is MDHEN, CDR2 SYDVKM. The CDR3 covers 12 residues. This CDR3 is CASSLAGFEQYF. In nucleotides, the CDR3 is TGTGCCAGCAGTTTGGCGGGGTTCGAGCAGTACTTC.

This clonotype was seen many times. Since a much larger clone is just one base distant, this may be a read error. CDR3 DNA sequence: TGCAGTGCTAGTCTCATGGGTGACACAGATACGCAGTATTTT. Its translation is CSASLMGDTDTQYF. The chain recombines TRBV20-1 with TRBJ2-3; D not certain. The ends were cut back, 3 bases at V and 2 bases at J, with 12 bases in the middle. This CDR3 region has 14 residues. Germline CDR1 and CDR2: DFQATT and SNEGSKA (reference sequence).

This chain connects TRBV5-6 to TRBJ1-6; 9 nucleotides match TRBD1. V was pared by 4 bases and J by 5 bases, with 4 bases of the junction left unmatched. This CDR3 spans 15 amino acids. Looked up from germline, CDR1 is SGHDT and CDR2 is YYEEEE. The CDR3 here is CASSLRDRDNSPLHF. The CDR3 DNA sequence: TGTGCCAGCAGCCTCCGGGACAGGGATAATTCACCCCTCCACTTT.

V gene TRBV12-3 or TRBV12-4 combines with J gene TRBJ1-4; D not resolved. The V end was cut by 2 bases, the J end by 2 bases, with 12 bases between. The CDR3 spans 16 residues. The CDR3 here is CASSLIVGSTNEKLFF. Here the CDR3 DNA reads TGTGCCAGCAGTTTAATCGTGGGGTCCACTAATGAAAAACTGTTTTTT.

This clonotype was detected ten times or more. The gene calls are TRBV20-1 and TRBJ1-2; D is unresolved. Germline loops: CDR1 DFQATT, CDR2 SNEGSKA (reference sequence). This CDR3 has 15 residues. Trimming removed 3 bases at V and 4 bases at J, with 18 bases between. CDR3 region: CSASKESPSGYGYTF. In DNA, the CDR3 is TGCAGTGCTAGTAAGGAGTCCCCATCTGGCTATGGCTACACCTTC.

A single count supports this clonotype. The J gene is TRBJ2-1, the V gene TRBV10-3; possible D gene TRBD1, 6 bases. This CDR3 spans 13 amino acids. Per the germline V gene, CDR1 is ENHRY and CDR2 is SYGVKD. The V gene lost 3 bases and the J gene lost 9 bases, with 12 bases spanning the gap. CDR3 protein: CAISEQGRGEQFF. The CDR3 DNA reads as TGTGCCATCAGTGAACAGGGCAGAGGTGAGCAGTTCTTC.

The sample holds many counts of this clonotype. V and J are TRBV20-1 and TRBJ1-2; 9 bases match TRBD1. The germline gives CDR1 DFQATT, CDR2 SNEGSKA (reference sequence). This CDR3 is 12 amino acids long. Trimming cost V 6 bases and J 3 bases; bases outside gene matches: 2. CDR3 bases: TGCAGTGCGGACAGGGGAGACTATGGCTACACCTTC. Translation gives CSADRGDYGYTF.

This clonotype was recorded a few times. The CDR3 nucleotides are TGCAGTGCTAGGACAGTCAATCAGCCCCAGCATTTT. Encoded protein: CSARTVNQPQHF. The V gene is TRBV20-1, the J gene TRBJ1-5, with TRBD1 as a possible D gene (5 bases). Germline-derived CDR1 and CDR2 are DFQATT and SNEGSKA (reference sequence). Trimming removed 3 bases from V and 3 bases from J, with 6 bases in between. The CDR3 extends over 12 amino acids.

This clonotype was observed many times. This rearrangement joins TRBV6-5 to TRBJ1-5; no clear D. Germline CDR1 reads MNHEY; CDR2 reads SVGAGI. V lost 2 bases and J 7 bases, leaving 9 bases between the germline ends. The CDR3 extends over 13 amino acids. The CDR3 DNA follows: TGTGCCAGCAGTTACAGTACGGGGCAGCCCCAGCATTTT. Amino acids: CASSYSTGQPQHF.

This clonotype was counted many times. The chain combines TRBV29-1 with TRBJ1-2, with TRBD1 identical over 7 bases. The V segment lost 7 bases and the J segment 0 bases; nucleotides outside the gene matches: 2. Germline-derived CDR1 and CDR2 are SQVTM and ANQGSEA. The CDR3 is 12 amino acids. Here the CDR3 DNA reads TGCAGCGCCGGGACAGCTAACTATGGCTACACCTTC. It is translated as CSAGTANYGYTF. The full variable domain, completed using reference TRBV29-1 and TRBJ1-2, is SAVISQKPSRDICQRGTSLTIQCQVDSQVTMMFWYRQQPGQSLTLIATANQGSEATYESGFVIDKFPISRPNLTFSTLTVSNMSPEDSSIYLCSAGTANYGYTFGSGTRLTVV.

This clonotype is judged medium-sized. The CDR3 sequence: CASSPRGEYGYTF. The DNA of the CDR3 is TGTGCCAGCAGTCCCCGAGGGGAGTATGGCTACACCTTC. The chain uses TRBV12-3 or TRBV12-4 and TRBJ1-2, with D perhaps matching TRBD1 (5 bases). The CDR3 is 13 amino acids. Trimming cost V 5 bases and J 5 bases, with 12 bases left between them.

This clonotype is medium-sized (0.01 to 0.1%) by share. The chain employs TRBV4-3 and TRBJ2-3; possible D gene TRBD2, 5 bases. Germline V gene data show CDR1 as LGHNA and CDR2 as YSLEER. Trimming cost V 0 bases and J 2 bases, with 18 bases left between them. The CDR3 totals 18 residues. CDR3 amino acids: CASSQDPLPDWFTDTQYF. In DNA form, the CDR3 reads TGCGCCAGCAGCCAAGATCCCCTCCCGGACTGGTTCACAGATACGCAGTATTTT.

At least ten counts were recorded for this clonotype. J is TRBJ1-1 and V is TRBV25-1, with no clear D. V lost 4 bases to trimming and J lost 0 bases, with 12 bases between them. The CDR3 has 15 residues. CDR1 is MGHDK and CDR2 is SYGVNS in the germline V gene. The CDR3 protein is CASSATIGLNTEAFF. The CDR3 coding sequence is TGTGCCAGCAGTGCTACTATTGGGTTGAACACTGAAGCTTTCTTT.

By sample share, this clonotype is medium-sized. The gene calls are TRBV4-3 and TRBJ1-2; D might be TRBD1 (6 bases). The CDR3 totals 15 residues. V lost 0 bases and J 5 bases, leaving 13 bases between the germline ends. Germline-derived CDR1 and CDR2 are LGHNA and YSLEER. The CDR3 region is CASSQELQGMYGYTF. In nucleotides, the CDR3 is TGCGCCAGCAGCCAAGAGTTGCAGGGGATGTATGGCTACACCTTC.

To note about this clonotype: Possible read error: a much larger clone is one base away. The genes are TRBV28 and TRBJ2-3, with 7 bases matching TRBD1. CDR1 is MDHEN and CDR2 is SYDVKM in the germline V gene. Losses at the gene ends were 10 bases for V and 5 bases for J; bases not matched to a gene: 12. This CDR3 is built from 14 residues. The CDR3 DNA reads as TGTGCCATCGAGAGGAGACAGGGTGGAGATACGCAGTATTTT. Residues: CAIERRQGGDTQYF. The whole variable domain, remainder taken from reference TRBV28 and TRBJ2-3, is DVKVTQSSRYLVKRTGEKVFLECVQDMDHENMFWYRQDPGLGLRLIYFSYDVKMKEKGDIPEGYSVSREKKERFSLILESASTNQTSMYLCAIERRQGGDTQYFGPGTRLTVL.

This clonotype qualifies as medium-sized (0.01 to 0.1%). The rearrangement links TRBV27 to TRBJ2-4; no definite D call. Germline V lookup: CDR1 MNHEY, CDR2 SMNVEV (reference sequence). This CDR3 is built from 13 residues. V lost 2 bases to trimming and J lost 5 bases, with 7 bases between them. The CDR3: CASSLTRENIQYF. DNA of the CDR3: TGTGCCAGCAGTTTAACCAGAGAAAACATTCAGTACTTC.

The rearrangement links TRBV6-4 to TRBJ2-5; 10 nucleotides align to TRBD2. This CDR3 is 16 amino acids long. V lost 6 bases to trimming and J lost 4 bases; unmatched junction nucleotides: 11. Germline assignment: CDR1 MRHNA and CDR2 SNTAGT. The CDR3 sequence: CASSQKISGRPETQYF. CDR3 coding DNA: TGTGCCAGCAGCCAGAAAATTAGCGGGAGGCCAGAGACCCAGTACTTC.

This clonotype is judged medium-sized. This chain uses TRBV4-2 with TRBJ1-2, with D possibly matching TRBD1 (5 bases). The V end lost 4 bases, the J end lost 4 bases, and 25 bases lay between the germline ends. Germline CDR1 is LGHNA and CDR2 is YNFKEQ. This CDR3 is 18 amino acids long. The CDR3 DNA is TGTGCCAGCAGCCGTCGTGGCAGGGAGATAGGTGGGTTCTATGGCTACACCTTC. Its translation is CASSRRGREIGGFYGYTF.

There are many counts of this clonotype. The rearrangement uses TRBV20-1 and TRBJ2-7, with D perhaps TRBD1 or TRBD2 (5 bases each). CDR3 length: 14 residues. Trimming removed 3 bases from V and 3 bases from J, with 15 bases in between. Germline CDR1 DFQATT, CDR2 SNEGSKA (reference sequence). The DNA of the CDR3 is TGCAGTGCTAGGGTCCGGGAAAGGGGCTACGAGCAGTACTTC. Translated, it gives CSARVRERGYEQYF.

This clonotype ranks as medium-sized. V usage is TRBV29-1 and J usage is TRBJ2-3; 7 nucleotides align to TRBD2. V lost 0 bases to trimming and J lost 2 bases; unmatched junction nucleotides: 5. Per germline, CDR1 SQVTM and CDR2 ANQGSEA. The CDR3 spans 15 residues. This CDR3 is CSVEDPAGATDTQYF. DNA for the CDR3: TGCAGCGTTGAAGATCCTGCGGGAGCCACAGATACGCAGTATTTT.

In its sample, this clonotype is medium-sized. The CDR3 bases are TGCAGTGCTAGCGGCCTTGAGACCCAGTACTTC. It encodes CSASGLETQYF. This chain joins TRBV20-1 and TRBJ2-5; D not certain. The V end lost 3 bases, the J end lost 5 bases, and 7 bases lay between the germline ends. CDR1 DFQATT and CDR2 SNEGSKA come from the germline V gene (reference sequence). The CDR3 is made up of 11 amino acids.